This TCR beta chain was obtained from a study of long-term antiretroviral therapy in people with HIV. This clone turned up a few times. What it binds is not known. Researchers report immunoSEQ v3.0 was run at survey level. Only in-frame clones appear in the TCRdb table, and some are missing; sequencing was by immunoSEQ multiplex PCR. The sample lists 31,000 or so clones; about 85% were seen once. General observations from the study: HIV repertoire CDR3 lengths ranged less widely than those of controls.

The CDR3 is 12 amino acids. Looked up from germline, CDR1 is SGHAT and CDR2 is FQNNGV. V shed 3 bases and J shed 3 bases, with 5 bases lying between them. The sample in question was unsorted PBMCs, obtained about 5 years before starting antiretroviral therapy. The clonotype was recovered from a man aged 45-65 years with HIV. V usage is TRBV11-2 and J usage is TRBJ1-2; D is ambiguous. The CDR3: CASSFVYYGYTF. The CDR3 nucleotides are TGTGCCAGCAGCTTCGTTTACTATGGCTACACCTTC.